This entry lists 13 T cell receptor beta chains sequenced from one sample in a study of cytomegalovirus exposure and HLA in healthy donors. Both 60 Vbeta primers and 13 Jbeta primers went into the PCR. Method: immunoSEQ multiplex PCR; TCRdb's copy keeps in-frame clones and lacks some. This sample carries 100,000 or so clones, roughly 66% of them seen once, and the ten largest clones take approximately 2.1%. Sample: PBMCs. The source is a man between 25 and 39 years old in good health and CMV-seronegative.

The V gene is TRBV6-5, the J gene TRBJ2-5; 10 bases agree with TRBD2. The length of the CDR3 is 14 residues. Per germline, CDR1 MNHEY and CDR2 SVGAGI. V was pared by 6 bases and J by 5 bases, with 6 bases of the junction left unmatched. CDR3: CASSPLAGVETQYF. The CDR3 DNA reads as TGTGCCAGCAGCCCTCTAGCGGGGGTGGAGACCCAGTACTTC.

The chain recombines TRBV19 with TRBJ1-1, with 7 bases lining up with TRBD1. J was trimmed by 4 bases and V by 0 bases; bases with no gene match: 11. Germline V lookup: CDR1 LNHDA, CDR2 SQIVND (reference sequence). The CDR3 loop spans 17 amino acids. As DNA, the CDR3 is TGTGCCAGTAGTATAGACCTGACAGGGAGTGCGGGCACTGAAGCTTTCTTT. Translated: CASSIDLTGSAGTEAFF.

The chain joins TRBV18 to TRBJ2-7; TRBD1 might be the D (6 bases). The CDR3 covers 14 residues. V was pared by 1 base and J by 2 bases, with 9 bases between. In germline, CDR1 is KGHSH, CDR2 LQKENI. Here the CDR3 reads CASSPRQGTYEQYF. In DNA, the CDR3 is TGTGCCAGCTCACCACGTCAGGGGACCTACGAGCAGTACTTC. The variable domain in full, completed from reference TRBV18 and TRBJ2-7, reads NAGVMQNPRHLVRRRGQEARLRCSPMKGHSHVYWYRQLPEEGLKFMVYLQKENIIDESGMPKERFSAEFPKEGPSILRIQQVVRGDSAAYFCASSPRQGTYEQYFGPGTRLTVT.

The count of this clone is one. The CDR3 spells CASSTGALAKNIQYF. The CDR3 DNA sequence: TGTGCCAGTAGTACGGGAGCCCTAGCCAAAAACATTCAGTACTTC. V usage is TRBV19 and J usage is TRBJ2-4; TRBD2 might be the D (6 bases). The CDR3 totals 15 residues. V lost 4 bases to trimming and J lost 0 bases, with 10 bases between them. Germline loops: CDR1 LNHDA, CDR2 SQIVND (reference sequence).

Only one count was recorded for this clone. CDR3: CASSYGQGTETQYF. The CDR3 coding sequence is TGTGCCAGCAGCTATGGGCAGGGGACGGAGACCCAGTACTTC. V is TRBV7-9 and J is TRBJ2-5, with D possibly matching TRBD1 (6 bases). Germline-derived CDR1 and CDR2 are SEHNR and FQNEAQ (reference sequence). The CDR3 has 14 residues. Trimming took off 4 bases at V and 5 bases at J, with 14 bases between the two ends.

This clone was detected once. The chain couples TRBV18 to TRBJ1-5, with no clear D. Trimming removed 3 bases from V and 4 bases from J, with 7 bases in between. Germline assignment: CDR1 KGHSH and CDR2 LQKENI. The CDR3 totals 13 residues. The CDR3 here is CASSPSGNQPQHF. CDR3 sequence (DNA): TGTGCCAGCTCACCCTCAGGTAATCAGCCCCAGCATTTT.

J is TRBJ2-7 and V is TRBV29-1, with 10 bases that match TRBD1. CDR1 SQVTM and CDR2 ANQGSEA come from the germline V gene. The CDR3 contains 15 residues. V gave up 2 bases and J gave up 6 bases; unmatched junction bases: 10. The CDR3 nucleotides are TGCAGCGTTGAATTTTTGACAGGGGGCGGAGGCGAGCAGTACTTC. Amino acids: CSVEFLTGGGGEQYF.

V is TRBV2 and J is TRBJ2-2; TRBD2 agrees at 7 bases. The V gene end was trimmed by 0 bases and the J gene end by 7 bases; junction bases not matched to a gene: 5. CDR1 and CDR2 from the germline V gene are SNHLY and FYNNEI. CDR3 length equals 15 residues. The CDR3 DNA reads TGTGCCAGCAGTGAAGCGGGAGGGCTAGACGGGGAGCTGTTTTTT. This translates into CASSEAGGLDGELFF.

In this sample, this clone turned up once. The chain is built from TRBV6-1 and TRBJ1-5; 7 bases fit TRBD1. Trimming at V came to 6 bases and at J to 7 bases, leaving 12 bases not matched to a gene. The CDR3 extends over 15 amino acids. CDR1 MNHNS and CDR2 SASEGT come from the germline V gene. The CDR3 loop reads CASRERSQGGQPQHF. CDR3 DNA: TGTGCCAGCAGGGAACGGTCGCAGGGGGGACAGCCCCAGCATTTT.

This chain joins TRBV10-2 and TRBJ2-5, with 7 bases that match TRBD2. Per germline, CDR1 WSHSY and CDR2 SAAADI. The V segment lost 7 bases and the J segment 5 bases; nucleotides outside the gene matches: 7. The CDR3 consists of 13 residues. CDR3 DNA sequence: TGCGCCAGCAATAGGCGGGGGTGGGAGACCCAGTACTTC. Amino acid sequence: CASNRRGWETQYF.

The chain uses TRBV18 and TRBJ1-2; the match to TRBD1 covers 8 bases. This CDR3 is 13 amino acids long. Trimming at V came to 4 bases and at J to 9 bases, leaving 7 bases not matched to a gene. Germline loops: CDR1 KGHSH, CDR2 LQKENI. CDR3 bases: TGTGCCAGCTCACACACAGGGGGGCAGAGCTACACCTTC. Amino acid sequence: CASSHTGGQSYTF.

The sample holds one count of this clone. This sequence joins TRBV14 and TRBJ2-7, with TRBD2 identical over 8 bases. The V segment lost 4 bases and the J segment 2 bases; nucleotides outside the gene matches: 1. The CDR3 contains 13 residues. Germline CDR1 and CDR2: SGHDN and FVKESK. Here the CDR3 reads CASSLGLAYEQYF. For the CDR3, the DNA is TGTGCCAGCAGCCTGGGACTAGCCTACGAGCAGTACTTC.

A note on this clone: The identical CDR3 is also encoded by other nucleotide sequences in the sample. The chain couples TRBV27 to TRBJ1-2, with D maybe TRBD1 (6 bases). The CDR3 loop spans 14 amino acids. Germline V gene lookup returns CDR1 MNHEY and CDR2 SMNVEV (reference sequence). Trimming removed 5 bases at V and 2 bases at J, with 12 bases between. In DNA form, the CDR3 reads TGTGCCAGCAGTCTCGGGCAGGGGAACTATGGCTACACCTTC. It is translated as CASSLGQGNYGYTF.